A single sample is the source of the 2 T cell receptor beta chains below, sequenced in a study of T cells in Graves' hyperthyroidism and ophthalmopathy. Amplified regions were TCR beta CDR3 sequences from RNA transcripts. The HTBI primer set served for first-round RT-PCR of the TCR CDR3. TCRdb reprocessed the multiplex PCR reads with MiXCR, giving one entry per CDR3 protein. The sample gives approximately 640,000 distinct CDR3 sequences, 16% of which show up once; around 3.9% is in the top ten. Source material: blood. The source is a woman aged 30 to 39 with Graves' hyperthyroidism.

This clonotype occurred a few times. The V and J genes are TRBV13 and TRBJ1-1; tentative D call: TRBD1 (5 bases). Trimming pared 0 bases from V and 4 bases from J, leaving 9 bases between. The germline V gene encodes CDR1 PRHDT and CDR2 FYEKMQ (reference sequence). This CDR3 contains 14 residues. This CDR3 reads CASSLGQVSTEAFF. CDR3 nucleotide sequence: TGTGCCAGCAGCTTAGGACAGGTGAGCACTGAAGCTTTCTTT.

This clonotype was found a few times. The chain links TRBV7-2 to TRBJ2-3; 12 bases map to TRBD2. Losses at the gene ends were 1 base for V and 5 bases for J; bases not matched to a gene: 7. Looked up from germline, CDR1 is SGHTA and CDR2 is FQGNSA. The CDR3 runs 17 residues. The CDR3 loop is CASSLGLAGGGRDTQYF. CDR3 coding DNA: TGTGCCAGCAGCTTAGGGCTAGCGGGAGGGGGCAGAGATACGCAGTATTTT.